A selection of T cell receptor beta chains follows, all from one sample in a study of Graves' ophthalmopathy and Graves' hyperthyroidism. TCRdb analysed the multiplex PCR reads with MiXCR anew, one entry per CDR3 protein. The sample shows 40,000 to 50,000 distinct CDR3 sequences, under 55% of them seen only once. Sequenced input: peripheral blood. The receptor source for this set is an adult man with Graves' ophthalmopathy. CDR3s include the opening cysteine and the closing phenylalanine or tryptophan. A D gene is named only where the DNA matches it firmly. Clone size is not always given. Where it is, it says once, few, many or a class for expanded clones.

- TRBJ2-1 TRBD2 TRBV19 CASSIYTSAGPEQFF TGTGCCAGTAGTATATACACTAGCGCGGGCCCTGAGCAGTTCTTC
- TRBJ2-5 - TRBV7-2 CACSARGQRETQYF -
- TRBJ2-5 - TRBV20-1 CSVGGGGTQETQYF TGCAGTGTCGGAGGTGGGGGCACCCAAGAGACCCAGTACTTC
once TRBJ1-1 - TRBV7-3 CTSSLVGIEAFF TGTACCAGCAGCTTAGTGGGTATTGAAGCTTTCTTT
- TRBJ1-1 TRBD1 TRBV20-1 CSARTIRGAFF TGCAGTGCTAGGACGATCAGGGGGGCTTTCTTT
many TRBJ2-5 - TRBV3-1 CASSPGLQETQYF TGTGCCAGCAGCCCCGGACTGCAAGAGACCCAGTACTTC
once TRBJ1-2 - TRBV24-1 CATSAGAGTNYGYTF TGTGCCACCAGTGCGGGGGCTGGCACTAACTATGGCTACACCTTC
- TRBJ1-5 - TRBV5-1 CASSLNSESNHPQHF TGCGCCAGCAGCTTGAACTCAGAAAGCAATCATCCCCAGCACTTT
many TRBJ1-1 - TRBV5-8 CASSLGGGAGITEAFF TGTGCCAGCAGCTTGGGGGGTGGTGCAGGGATCACTGAAGCTTTCTTT
few TRBJ1-1 - TRBV19 CASSSLIRVGGTEAFF TGTGCCAGTAGTTCACTCATCCGGGTCGGTGGCACTGAAGCTTTCTTT
many TRBJ2-1 - TRBV4-2 CASSQDPGVSYNEQFF TGTGCCAGCAGCCAAGACCCCGGGGTCTCCTACAATGAGCAGTTCTTC
- TRBJ1-2 - TRBV9 CASSVGMRGYTF TGTGCCAGCAGCGTAGGGATGCGCGGCTACACCTTC
- TRBJ1-1 TRBD1 TRBV29-1 CSVPGGAGAFF TGCAGCGTGCCAGGGGGGGCTGGAGCTTTCTTT
- TRBJ2-3 - TRBV5-4 CASSLDVLNLITDTQYF TGTGCCAGCAGCTTGGACGTACTGAACCTGATAACAGATACGCAGTATTTT
- TRBJ2-7 - TRBV10-3 CAISVSSEQYF TGTGCCATCAGTGTGTCGAGTGAGCAGTACTTC
- TRBJ2-3 - TRBV7-2 CASSVKDTQYF TGTGCCAGCAGCGTGAAGGATACGCAGTATTTT
- TRBJ1-1 - TRBV6-1 CASSEGGNTEAFF TGTGCCAGCAGTGAAGGGGGTAACACTGAAGCTTTCTTT
- TRBJ2-7 - TRBV20-1 CSAKSRDYEQYF TGCAGTGCCAAGTCTAGGGACTACGAGCAGTACTTC
- TRBJ1-6 TRBD1 TRBV6-1 CASSVGTGYSPLHF TGTGCCAGCAGTGTTGGGACAGGGTATTCACCCCTCCACTTT
- TRBJ2-5 TRBD2 TRBV7-9 CASSPYSLGLAGGETQYF TGTGCCAGCAGCCCCTATAGTCTCGGACTAGCGGGAGGAGAGACCCAGTACTTC
many TRBJ2-3 TRBD2 TRBV2 CASTQREGLSDTQYF TGTGCCAGCACCCAGCGGGAGGGCCTATCAGATACGCAGTATTTT
- TRBJ2-5 TRBD1 TRBV20-1 CSASRDRGQETQYF TGCAGTGCGAGTAGGGACAGGGGACAAGAGACCCAGTACTTC
many TRBJ2-2 TRBD2 TRBV7-6 CASSLVASGGDSGELFF TGTGCCAGCAGCTTAGTGGCTAGCGGGGGAGATTCCGGGGAGCTGTTTTTT
many TRBJ1-5 - TRBV19 CASNRPRSNQPQHF TGTGCCAGTAATAGACCCCGTAGCAATCAGCCCCAGCATTTT
many TRBJ2-3 TRBD2 TRBV5-1 CASTMLAGGSTDTQYF TGCGCCAGCACCATGCTAGCGGGGGGGAGCACAGATACGCAGTATTTT
- TRBJ2-3 - TRBV29-1 CSVGGAGEDTQYF TGCAGCGTTGGGGGGGCGGGAGAAGATACGCAGTATTTT
many TRBJ1-1 TRBD1 TRBV6-1 CAVDRADTEAFF TGTGCCGTGGACAGGGCGGACACTGAAGCTTTCTTT
few TRBJ2-1 - TRBV19 CASSIVDNEQFF TGTGCCAGTAGTATAGTCGATAATGAGCAGTTCTTC
medium-sized TRBJ2-1 - TRBV7-6 CASSPGMNGNNEQFF TGTGCCAGCAGCCCAGGCATGAATGGGAACAATGAGCAGTTCTTC
many TRBJ1-1 TRBD1 TRBV19 CASRRQGGGRNMNTEAFF TGTGCCAGTAGGCGACAGGGCGGTGGTCGGAACATGAACACTGAAGCTTTCTTT
- TRBJ2-2 TRBD1 TRBV7-9 CASSFEGQGRELFF TGTGCCAGCAGTTTTGAAGGACAGGGCAGGGAGCTGTTTTTT
once TRBJ2-3 TRBD1 TRBV20-1 CSAPPGQSADTQYF TGCAGTGCTCCACCGGGACAGTCGGCAGATACGCAGTATTTT
many TRBJ1-6 TRBD1 TRBV19 CASSTRTGVGSPLHF TGTGCCAGTAGTACTCGGACAGGGGTGGGTTCACCCCTCCACTTT
many TRBJ1-2 - TRBV6-2/TRBV6-3 CASSPPPAGLNYGYTF TGTGCCAGCAGCCCACCCCCCGCAGGGCTTAACTATGGCTACACCTTC
- TRBJ1-1 TRBD1 TRBV5-1 CASSLKQGMNTEAFF TGCGCCAGCAGCTTGAAACAGGGGATGAACACTGAAGCTTTCTTT
- TRBJ1-3 - TRBV5-1 CASSLAGSSGNTIYF TGCGCCAGCAGCTTGGCCGGAAGCTCTGGAAACACCATATATTTT
hyperexpanded TRBJ2-7 TRBD2 TRBV6-6 CASSYVTSGHYEQYF TGTGCCAGCAGTTACGTAACTAGCGGACACTACGAGCAGTACTTC
once TRBJ2-7 - TRBV27 CASRTRGNEQYF TGTGCCAGCCGTACGAGGGGGAACGAGCAGTACTTC
- TRBJ2-3 TRBD1 TRBV20-1 CSAEGAPYHTDTQYF TGCAGTGCCGAGGGGGCACCGTACCACACAGATACGCAGTATTTT
- TRBJ1-2 TRBD1 TRBV10-3 CAISGQGDGYAF TGTGCCATCAGTGGACAGGGGGATGGCTACGCCTTC
many TRBJ2-2 TRBD2 TRBV7-2 CASSLFRGGTGELFF TGTGCCAGCAGCTTATTTCGCGGGGGCACCGGGGAGCTGTTTTTT
medium-sized TRBJ2-1 - TRBV15 CATSRATLAEQFF TGTGCCACCAGCAGAGCTACCCTAGCGGAGCAGTTCTTC
medium-sized TRBJ1-1 - TRBV10-3 CAIKRPRDTEAFF TGTGCCATCAAGAGGCCACGGGACACTGAAGCTTTCTTT
- TRBJ2-1 - TRBV10-3 CAIKVSSADEQFF TGTGCCATCAAAGTATCCAGCGCCGATGAGCAGTTCTTC
- TRBJ1-4 - TRBV24-1 CATSDMSGASEKLFF TGTGCCACCAGTGACATGTCGGGGGCTAGTGAAAAACTGTTTTTT